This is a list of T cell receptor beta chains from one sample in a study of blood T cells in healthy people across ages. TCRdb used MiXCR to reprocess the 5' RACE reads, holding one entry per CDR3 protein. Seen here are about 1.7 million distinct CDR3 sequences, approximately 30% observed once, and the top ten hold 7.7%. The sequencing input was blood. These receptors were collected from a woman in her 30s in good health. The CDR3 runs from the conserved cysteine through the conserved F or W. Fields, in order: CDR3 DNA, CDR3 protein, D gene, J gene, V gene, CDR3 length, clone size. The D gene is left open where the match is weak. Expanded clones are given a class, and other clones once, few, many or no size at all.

DNA: TGTGCAAAACCGATAGCGGGAGACAATGAGCAGTGCTTC; CDR3: CAKPIAGDNEQCF; D: TRBD2; J: TRBJ2-1; V: TRBV7-2; length: 13; size: .
DNA: TGTGCCAGCAGCCAAGTTGAAGGGGAAGGGCCGGTTCAGCCCCAGCATTTT; CDR3: CASSQVEGEGPVQPQHF; D: .; J: TRBJ1-5; V: TRBV14; length: 17; size: .
DNA: TGTGCCAGCAGCTTGGCCGGCCTACAAGCTGTGGAGACCCAGTACTTC; CDR3: CASSLAGLQAVETQYF; D: .; J: TRBJ2-5; V: TRBV5-5; length: 16; size: many
DNA: TGCAGCGTCTCCCTCTGGGAGACCCAGTTCTTC; CDR3: CSVSLWETQFF; D: .; J: TRBJ2-1; V: TRBV29-1; length: 11; size: few
DNA: TGTGCCAGCAGTGGGGACAGTTCAAGAAACATTCAGTACTTC; CDR3: CASSGDSSRNIQYF; D: TRBD1; J: TRBJ2-4; V: TRBV12-3/TRBV12-4; length: 14; size: few
DNA: TGCGCCAGCAGCTTACGTAGCCCGGTACGAGGAGCTAACTATGGCTACACCTTC; CDR3: CASSLRSPVRGANYGYTF; D: .; J: TRBJ1-2; V: TRBV4-3; length: 18; size: .
DNA: TGTGCCAGCAGTTTCGGGGACCGTACCGAGCAGTACTTC; CDR3: CASSFGDRTEQYF; D: .; J: TRBJ2-7; V: TRBV12-3/TRBV12-4; length: 13; size: .
DNA: TGTGCCAGCAGCTGTGAACTAGTCCTAGAGACCCAGTACTTC; CDR3: CASSCELVLETQYF; D: .; J: TRBJ2-5; V: TRBV5-5; length: 14; size: .
DNA: TGTGCCAGCAGCTTGGGGACAGTTGCTGACATTCAGTACTTC; CDR3: CASSLGTVADIQYF; D: .; J: TRBJ2-4; V: TRBV5-5; length: 14; size: many
DNA: TGCAGCACTGGACGTTCTGGCTACACCTTC; CDR3: CSTGRSGYTF; D: .; J: TRBJ1-2; V: TRBV29-1; length: 10; size: many
DNA: TGTGCCAGCAGTTTCCCGGCGGGAGGAGAGACCCAGTACTTC; CDR3: CASSFPAGGETQYF; D: TRBD2; J: TRBJ2-5; V: TRBV5-4; length: 14; size: many
DNA: TGTGCCAGCAGCTCTCTGAGGGGGCAGACAGATACGCAGTATTTT; CDR3: CASSSLRGQTDTQYF; D: TRBD1; J: TRBJ2-3; V: TRBV7-6; length: 15; size: .
DNA: TGTGCCATCAGTGTACGCCAGGGCGGGGAGACCCAGTACTTC; CDR3: CAISVRQGGETQYF; D: .; J: TRBJ2-5; V: TRBV10-3; length: 14; size: many
DNA: TGTGCCAGCAACCGAGAAAGATATGAGCAGTTCTTC; CDR3: CASNRERYEQFF; D: .; J: TRBJ2-1; V: TRBV7-9; length: 12; size: few
DNA: TGCAGTGCTAGAGATGGGGGAGGGCCGTCGGATACGCAGTATTTT; CDR3: CSARDGGGPSDTQYF; D: TRBD2; J: TRBJ2-3; V: TRBV20-1; length: 15; size: few
DNA: TGTGCCAGCAGTCGTCTTACAGGATCCTATGGCTACACCTTC; CDR3: CASSRLTGSYGYTF; D: .; J: TRBJ1-2; V: TRBV6-5; length: 14; size: few
DNA: TGTACCAGCAGCCAAGATACTCCTAGTTTGGAGACCCAGTACTTC; CDR3: CTSSQDTPSLETQYF; D: .; J: TRBJ2-5; V: TRBV3-1; length: 15; size: .
DNA: TGTACCACCAGCACAGCGTGGAGCACTGAAGCTTTCTTT; CDR3: CTTSTAWSTEAFF; D: .; J: TRBJ1-1; V: TRBV15; length: 13; size: .
DNA: TGTGCCGGCAGTTACTGGACGGCAGGGGGCCAGTACTTC; CDR3: CAGSYWTAGGQYF; D: TRBD1; J: TRBJ2-4; V: TRBV2; length: 13; size: .
DNA: TGTGCCAGTCCACCGGGGAGGGAGGGCCCCCCGGTTGAGCAGTTCTTC; CDR3: CASPPGREGPPVEQFF; D: TRBD2; J: TRBJ2-1; V: TRBV7-8; length: 16; size: few